These 18 T cell receptor beta chains originate from one sample sequenced in a study of response to subunit inactivated influenza vaccine. TCRdb re-analysed the RT-PCR reads in MiXCR, keeping a single row per CDR3 protein. The sample contains about 540,000 distinct CDR3 sequences, approximately 22% of which appear only once. These same records also appear under a second study, on T cells expressing NK-cell markers. From that second work: The TCR beta cDNA came from 5'RACE template switching with UMIs.

Material: CD4+ T cells sorted from PBMCs, obtained about 11 days after vaccination. These receptors were obtained from a man aged 50 or older who received an inactivated influenza vaccine.

This chain connects TRBV5-1 to TRBJ2-3; tentative D call: TRBD2 (6 bases). The CDR3 has 15 residues. Looked up from germline, CDR1 is SGHRS and CDR2 is YFSETQ. V was pared by 4 bases and J by 0 bases, with 12 bases between. In DNA form, the CDR3 reads TGCGCCAGCAGCCCGGACGGACTAAGCACAGATACGCAGTATTTT. This encodes CASSPDGLSTDTQYF.

This chain links TRBV20-1 with TRBJ2-1, with 11 nucleotides matching TRBD2. Per germline, CDR1 DFQATT and CDR2 SNEGSKA (reference sequence). The J segment lost 1 base and the V segment lost 2 bases, leaving 4 bases of the junction unmatched. The CDR3 runs 16 residues. CDR3 DNA sequence: TGCAGTGCTAGATCCGGGACTAGCGGATCCTACAATGAGCAGTTCTTC. Its protein product is CSARSGTSGSYNEQFF.

In this sample, this clonotype turned up a few times. The chain uses TRBV6-5 and TRBJ1-1; D gene ambiguous. This CDR3 has 13 amino acids. CDR1 MNHEY and CDR2 SVGAGI come from the germline V gene. Trimming shortened V by 4 bases and J by 3 bases, and 9 bases separated the two germline ends. In DNA, the CDR3 is TGTGCCAGCAGTTCTCGGCCTTACACTGAAGCTTTCTTT. This encodes CASSSRPYTEAFF.

Note on this clonotype: In this CDR3 the conserved last residue, phenylalanine or tryptophan, is missing, so a read error is likely. The chain employs TRBV29-1 and TRBJ2-7; D is perhaps TRBD1 (5 bases). V shed 4 bases and J shed 6 bases, with 13 bases lying between them. The CDR3 runs 12 residues. Germline lookup yields CDR1 SQVTM and CDR2 ANQGSEA. In DNA form, the CDR3 reads TGCAGCGTTGGGGGCTTTCGGACCGAGCAGTACGAA. Translating it yields CSVGGFRTEQYE.

In its sample, this clonotype was seen a few times. This rearrangement joins TRBV5-1 to TRBJ2-5; D is uncertain. Trimming removed 0 bases at V and 2 bases at J, with 8 bases between. This CDR3 region has 14 residues. Germline CDR1 SGHRS, CDR2 YFSETQ. CDR3 in DNA: TGCGCCAGCAGCTTGGTCTGGGGACAAGAGACCCAGTACTTC. Translation: CASSLVWGQETQYF.

J is TRBJ2-3 and V is TRBV9; 7 bases are a match to TRBD2. The CDR3 consists of 16 residues. Germline trimming cut 3 bases from V and 5 bases from J; bases unmatched to any gene: 12. From germline, CDR1 is SGDLS and CDR2 YYNGEE. CDR3 residues: CASSAFSSGRGDTQYF. DNA for the CDR3: TGTGCCAGCAGCGCTTTCTCTAGCGGAAGGGGAGATACGCAGTATTTT.

V and J are TRBV7-9 and TRBJ2-3; perhaps TRBD1 as D (6 bases). The germline V gene has CDR1 SEHNR and CDR2 FQNEAQ (reference sequence). Trimming took 1 base from V and 8 from J, leaving 13 bases between them. This CDR3 region has 14 residues. The CDR3 loop is CASSLDLRDITQYF. The CDR3 DNA sequence: TGTGCCAGCAGCTTAGACCTCCGGGACATTACGCAGTATTTT.

This clonotype turned up a few times. The chain joins TRBV20-1 to TRBJ2-5, with 7 bases lining up with TRBD1. V shed 0 bases and J 5 bases; nucleotides not matched to a gene: 3. Germline V CDR1 and CDR2: DFQATT, SNEGSKA (reference sequence). This CDR3 has 13 amino acids. This chain's CDR3 is CSARDRGIETQYF. DNA of the CDR3: TGCAGTGCTAGAGACAGGGGGATTGAGACCCAGTACTTC.

This clonotype was counted at least ten times. The rearrangement uses TRBV20-1 and TRBJ2-7, with TRBD1 identical over 11 bases. Trimming removed 6 bases from V and 4 bases from J; junction bases left unmatched: 5. The CDR3 sequence is 13 residues long. Germline-derived CDR1 and CDR2 are DFQATT and SNEGSKA (reference sequence). CDR3 in amino acids: CSALGQGAYEQYF. DNA of the CDR3: TGCAGTGCCCTCGGACAGGGGGCATACGAGCAGTACTTC.

This chain connects TRBV11-2 to TRBJ2-3; TRBD2 matches at 7 bases. The germline V gene has CDR1 SGHAT and CDR2 FQNNGV. Trimming took 3 bases from V and 4 from J; bases not matched to a gene: 16. This CDR3 is 18 amino acids long. The CDR3 nucleotides are TGTGCCAGCAGCTTGACCGCGTGGGGGGGGATTAGGGCAGATACGCAGTATTTT. Translated: CASSLTAWGGIRADTQYF.

J is TRBJ2-2 and V is TRBV7-9, with TRBD2 matching 8 bases. The germline gives CDR1 SEHNR, CDR2 FQNEAQ (reference sequence). V lost 1 base and J lost 6; bases outside the gene matches: 7. This CDR3 has 16 amino acids. The CDR3 DNA follows: TGTGCCAGCAGCTTAGAAGGGACTAGTGTCCCCGGGGAGCTGTTTTTT. It specifies CASSLEGTSVPGELFF.

The chain is built from TRBV7-2 and TRBJ2-3, with D uncertain. The germline CDR1 and CDR2 sequences are SGHTA and FQGNSA. The CDR3 is made up of 14 amino acids. Trimming removed 7 bases from V and 2 bases from J, with 13 bases in between. The CDR3 coding sequence is TGTGCCAGCATGTGGACCCCTAACACAGATACGCAGTATTTT. Its protein is CASMWTPNTDTQYF.

The chain recombines TRBV20-1 with TRBJ1-1; D unclear. The V end lost 5 bases, the J end lost 4 bases, and 11 bases lay between the germline ends. Germline V lookup: CDR1 DFQATT, CDR2 SNEGSKA (reference sequence). This CDR3 has 12 amino acids. The CDR3: CSAPSRGTEAFF. DNA of the CDR3: TGCAGTGCTCCGAGCCGAGGCACTGAAGCTTTCTTT.

This clonotype was observed at least ten times. This chain uses TRBV29-1 with TRBJ1-5, with 9 positions matching TRBD1. The trim removed 1 base at V and 4 bases at J, leaving 5 bases unmatched. This CDR3 contains 15 residues. Germline CDR1 is SQVTM and CDR2 is ANQGSEA. For the CDR3, the DNA is TGCAGCGTTGAAGTCTCCGGGACAGGGAATCAGCCCCAGCATTTT. Translation: CSVEVSGTGNQPQHF.

The V gene is TRBV6-4, the J gene TRBJ2-3, with 8 bases fitting TRBD1. The length of the CDR3 is 13 residues. CDR1 and CDR2 from the germline V gene are MRHNA and SNTAGT. The trim removed 3 bases at V and 5 bases at J, leaving 1 base unmatched. In DNA form, the CDR3 reads TGTGCCAGCAGTGAAACAGGGGGAGATACGCAGTATTTT. Protein sequence: CASSETGGDTQYF.

The chain uses TRBV7-2 and TRBJ2-7; D gene unclear. The length of the CDR3 is 15 residues. From germline, CDR1 is SGHTA and CDR2 FQGNSA. Between the trimmed V and J ends, which lost 0 bases and 0 bases, there was a span of 9 bases. CDR3 region: CASSLAATSSYEQYF. The DNA of the CDR3 is TGTGCCAGCAGCTTAGCAGCGACGAGCTCCTACGAGCAGTACTTC.

A few counts support this clonotype. The chain combines TRBV7-9 with TRBJ2-3; D is possibly TRBD1 (6 bases). The CDR3 has 13 residues. V was shortened by 4 bases and J by 5 bases, with 10 bases between the two germline ends. Per the germline V gene, CDR1 is SEHNR and CDR2 is FQNEAQ (reference sequence). CDR3 coding DNA: TGTGCCAGCAGCTACACAGGGATAGATACGCAGTATTTT. Its translation is CASSYTGIDTQYF.

The chain uses TRBV11-1 and TRBJ1-5, with D uncertain. V was clipped by 5 bases and J by 7 bases, with 12 bases between them. Looked up from germline, CDR1 is SGHAT and CDR2 is FQDESV (reference sequence). The CDR3 totals 13 residues. CDR3 loop: CASSLWVGQPQHF. As DNA, the CDR3 is TGTGCCAGCAGCCTCTGGGTGGGACAGCCCCAGCATTTT.